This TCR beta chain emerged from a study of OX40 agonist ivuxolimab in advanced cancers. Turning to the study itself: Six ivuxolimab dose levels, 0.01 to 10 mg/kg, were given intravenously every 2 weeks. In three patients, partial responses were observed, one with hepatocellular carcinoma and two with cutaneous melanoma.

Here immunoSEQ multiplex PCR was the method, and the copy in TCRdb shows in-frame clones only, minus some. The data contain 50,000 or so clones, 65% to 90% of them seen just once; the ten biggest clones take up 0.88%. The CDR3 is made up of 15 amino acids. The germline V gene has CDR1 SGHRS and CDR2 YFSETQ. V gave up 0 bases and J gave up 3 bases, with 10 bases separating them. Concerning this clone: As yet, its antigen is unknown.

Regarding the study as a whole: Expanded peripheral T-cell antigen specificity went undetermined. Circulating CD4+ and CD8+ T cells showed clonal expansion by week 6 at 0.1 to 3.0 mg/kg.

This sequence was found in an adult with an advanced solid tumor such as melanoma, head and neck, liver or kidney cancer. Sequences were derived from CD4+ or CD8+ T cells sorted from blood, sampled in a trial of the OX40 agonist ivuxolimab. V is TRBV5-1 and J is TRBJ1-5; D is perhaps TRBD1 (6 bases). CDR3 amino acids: CASSLGTEHNQPQHF. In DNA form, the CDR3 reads TGCGCCAGCAGCTTGGGGACAGAGCACAATCAGCCCCAGCATTTT.